These 3 T cell receptor beta chains originate from one sample sequenced in a study of T cell clones after liver transplantation. Assay used: immunoSEQ multiplex PCR; TCRdb lists only in-frame clones, some missing. The data contain 85,000 to 130,000 clones, approximately 78% of them singletons. Sequenced material: CD4+ T cells from blood, taken before liver transplant. These receptors were collected from a human donor who received a liver transplant.

The V call is TRBV11-2, the J call TRBJ1-4; D perhaps matches TRBD1 (6 bases). The CDR3 totals 15 residues. V was cut by 0 bases and J by 8 bases, with 13 bases left in between. Germline loops: CDR1 SGHAT, CDR2 FQNNGV. The CDR3 nucleotides are TGTGCCAGCAGCTTAGAGGCGGGGGCAAGGGAAAAACTGTTTTTT. This codes for CASSLEAGAREKLFF.

The chain joins TRBV27 to TRBJ2-1; D gene uncertain. There are 13 residues in the CDR3. The V gene lost 6 bases and the J gene lost 3 bases, with 9 bases spanning the gap. Germline V gene data show CDR1 as MNHEY and CDR2 as SMNVEV (reference sequence). In DNA form, the CDR3 reads TGTGCCAGCAGGAGTTGGAACTACAATGAGCAGTTCTTC. Its translation: CASRSWNYNEQFF.

The chain links TRBV15 to TRBJ1-1; 8 bases are a match to TRBD1. The CDR3 is 16 residues long. The germline CDR1 and CDR2 sequences are LNHNV and YYDKDF (reference sequence). After removal of 4 bases from V and 4 bases from J, the junction contained 11 bases not matched to a gene. CDR3 nucleotide sequence: TGTGCCACCAGCACCGGACAGGGAAGTAGGGGCACTGAAGCTTTCTTT. It yields the protein CATSTGQGSRGTEAFF.